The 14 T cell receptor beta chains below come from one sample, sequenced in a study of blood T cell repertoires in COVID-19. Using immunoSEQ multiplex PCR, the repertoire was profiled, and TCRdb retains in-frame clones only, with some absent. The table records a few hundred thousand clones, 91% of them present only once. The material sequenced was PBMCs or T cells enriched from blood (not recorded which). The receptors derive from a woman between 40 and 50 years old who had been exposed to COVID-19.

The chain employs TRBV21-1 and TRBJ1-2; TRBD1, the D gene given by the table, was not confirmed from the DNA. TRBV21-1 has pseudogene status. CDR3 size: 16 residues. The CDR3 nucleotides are TGTGCCAGCAGCAAAAAGGGGATCGACAGGGGGGATGGCTACACCTTC. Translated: CASSKKGIDRGDGYTF.

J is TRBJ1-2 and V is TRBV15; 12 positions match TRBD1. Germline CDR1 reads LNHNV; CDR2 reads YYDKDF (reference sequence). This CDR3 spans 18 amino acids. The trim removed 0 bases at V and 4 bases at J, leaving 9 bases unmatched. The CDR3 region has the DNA TGTGCCACCAGCAGAGATGCTCCGGGACAGGGGGCCGGCTATGGCTACACCTTC. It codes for CATSRDAPGQGAGYGYTF.

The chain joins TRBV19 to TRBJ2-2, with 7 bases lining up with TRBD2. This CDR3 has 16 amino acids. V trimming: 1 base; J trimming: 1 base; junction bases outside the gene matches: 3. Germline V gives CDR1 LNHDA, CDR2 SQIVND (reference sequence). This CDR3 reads CASSIGRGVNTGELFF. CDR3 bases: TGTGCCAGTAGTATAGGACGGGGGGTGAACACCGGGGAGCTGTTTTTT.

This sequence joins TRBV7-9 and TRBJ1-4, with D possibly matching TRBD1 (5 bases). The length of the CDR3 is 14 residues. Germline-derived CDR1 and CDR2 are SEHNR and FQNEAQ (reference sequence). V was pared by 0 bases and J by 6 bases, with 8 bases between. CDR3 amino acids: CASSLAVQDEKLFF. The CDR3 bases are TGTGCCAGCAGCTTAGCCGTACAGGATGAAAAACTGTTTTTT. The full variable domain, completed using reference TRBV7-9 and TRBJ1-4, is DTGVSQNPRHKITKRGQNVTFRCDPISEHNRLYWYRQTLGQGPEFLTYFQNEAQLEKSRLLSDRFSAERPKGSFSTLEIQRTEQGDSAMYLCASSLAVQDEKLFFGSGTQLSVL.

In DNA, the CDR3 is TGCGCCAGCAGCCCCTCGGCGGGGGCGGAACTTGCGTCACTAGCCAAAAACATTCAGTACTTC. This translates into CASSPSAGAELASLAKNIQYF. The chain links TRBV4-3 to TRBJ2-4, with D possibly being TRBD2 (7 bases). Germline CDR1 LGHNA, CDR2 YSLEER. The CDR3 is made up of 21 amino acids. Trimming removed 4 bases from V and 0 bases from J, with 28 bases in between.

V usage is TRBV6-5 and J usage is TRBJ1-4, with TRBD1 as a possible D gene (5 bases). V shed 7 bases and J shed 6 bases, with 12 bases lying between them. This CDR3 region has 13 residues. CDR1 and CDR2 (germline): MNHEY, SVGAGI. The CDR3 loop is CASTRGADEKLFF. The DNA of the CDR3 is TGTGCCAGCACCCGTGGGGCAGATGAAAAACTGTTTTTT.

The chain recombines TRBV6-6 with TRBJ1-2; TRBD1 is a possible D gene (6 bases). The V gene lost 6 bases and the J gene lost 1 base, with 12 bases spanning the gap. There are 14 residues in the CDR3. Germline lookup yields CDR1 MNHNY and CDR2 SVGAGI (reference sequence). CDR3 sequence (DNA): TGTGCCAGCAGGGCCGGGACAAGTAACTATGGCTACACCTTC. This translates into CASRAGTSNYGYTF.

CDR3 nucleotides: TGTGCCAGCACGACAGGGGGTGACTATGGCTACACCTTC. Amino acid sequence: CASTTGGDYGYTF. The rearrangement joins TRBV9 to TRBJ1-2; 9 nucleotides align to TRBD1. With 6 bases clipped from V and 3 bases from J, the junction kept 3 bases outside the gene matches. Germline V CDR1 and CDR2: SGDLS, YYNGEE. This CDR3 is built from 13 residues.

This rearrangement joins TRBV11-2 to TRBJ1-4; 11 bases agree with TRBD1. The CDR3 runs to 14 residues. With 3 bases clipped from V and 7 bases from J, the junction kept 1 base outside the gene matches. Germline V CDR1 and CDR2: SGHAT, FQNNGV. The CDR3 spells CASSFGTGGEKLFF. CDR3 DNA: TGTGCCAGCAGCTTCGGGACAGGGGGTGAAAAACTGTTTTTT.

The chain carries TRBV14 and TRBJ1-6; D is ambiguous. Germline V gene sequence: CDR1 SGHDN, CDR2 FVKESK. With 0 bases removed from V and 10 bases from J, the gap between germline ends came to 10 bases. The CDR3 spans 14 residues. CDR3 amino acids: CASSQDRGGSPLHF. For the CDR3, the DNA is TGTGCCAGCAGCCAAGATCGAGGAGGATCACCCCTCCACTTT.

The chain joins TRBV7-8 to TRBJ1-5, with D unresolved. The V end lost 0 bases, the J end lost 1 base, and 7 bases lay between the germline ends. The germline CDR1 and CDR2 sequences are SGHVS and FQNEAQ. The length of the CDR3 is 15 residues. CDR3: CASSLAPQSNQPQHF. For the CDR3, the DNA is TGTGCCAGCAGCTTAGCGCCCCAGAGCAATCAGCCCCAGCATTTT.

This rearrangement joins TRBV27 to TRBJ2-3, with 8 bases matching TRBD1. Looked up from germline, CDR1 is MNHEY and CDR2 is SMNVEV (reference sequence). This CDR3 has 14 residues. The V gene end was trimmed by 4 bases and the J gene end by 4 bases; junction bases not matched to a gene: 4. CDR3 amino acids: CASSSGGGSDTQYF. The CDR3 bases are TGTGCCAGCAGTTCAGGGGGCGGGTCAGATACGCAGTATTTT.

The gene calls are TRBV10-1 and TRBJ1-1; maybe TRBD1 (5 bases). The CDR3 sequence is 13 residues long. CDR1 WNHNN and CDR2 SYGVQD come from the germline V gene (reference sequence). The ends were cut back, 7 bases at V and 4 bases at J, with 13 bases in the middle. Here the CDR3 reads CASKPGGSTEAFF. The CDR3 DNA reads TGCGCCAGCAAGCCCGGGGGATCCACTGAAGCTTTCTTT.

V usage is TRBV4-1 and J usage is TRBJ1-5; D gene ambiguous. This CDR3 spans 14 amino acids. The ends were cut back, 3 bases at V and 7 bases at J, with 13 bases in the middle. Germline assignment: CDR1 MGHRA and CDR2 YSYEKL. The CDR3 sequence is CASSQTPAGQPQHF. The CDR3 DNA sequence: TGCGCCAGCAGCCAGACGCCGGCGGGCCAGCCCCAGCATTTT.